The next 16 T cell receptor beta chains were all read from a single sample in a study of human T cells and chemical hapten exposure. TCRdb reprocessed the RACE reads with MiXCR, giving one entry per CDR3 protein. The table has tens of thousands of distinct CDR3 sequences, 9.5% to 10% seen once. Time point indicated: patch test 2, 6 weeks after DPC sensitization. Specified treatment: therapeutic diphenylcyclopropenone sensitization with weekly scalp DPC. Sequencing started from total RNA isolated from unfractionated whole blood. This specimen consisted of whole blood, obtained in connection with sensitization to the hapten diphenylcyclopropenone (DPC). Receptors originate from a woman in her 30s with alopecia areata. Some clones in this sample may be carry-over from other donors' samples.

This chain uses TRBV28 with TRBJ1-1, with D maybe TRBD1 (5 bases). Trimming left V 2 bases short and J 4 bases short, with 8 bases between. The CDR3 has 13 amino acids. Germline CDR1 and CDR2: MDHEN and SYDVKM. CDR3 residues: CASSLGRGTEAFF. In nucleotides, the CDR3 is TGTGCCAGCAGTTTAGGGAGGGGCACTGAAGCTTTCTTT.

This clonotype occurred a few times. CDR3 nucleotides: TGTGCCAGCAGTGGACAGGGGGCTAGTGAGCAGTACTTC. Residues: CASSGQGASEQYF. V is TRBV25-1 and J is TRBJ2-7, with 10 bases fitting TRBD1. J was trimmed by 7 bases and V by 4 bases; bases with no gene match: 4. The CDR3 is 13 amino acids. Germline V gene data show CDR1 as MGHDK and CDR2 as SYGVNS.

This clonotype was observed at least ten times. The chain is built from TRBV6-2 or TRBV6-3 and TRBJ1-3; the D gene is possibly TRBD1 (5 bases). There are 15 residues in the CDR3. The germline gives CDR1 MNHEY, CDR2 SVGEGT. V was clipped by 6 bases and J by 0 bases, with 12 bases between them. CDR3: CASSSPGASGNTIYF. Here the CDR3 DNA reads TGTGCCAGCAGCTCACCCGGGGCCTCTGGAAACACCATATATTTT.

The chain uses TRBV25-1 and TRBJ1-2, with 7 bases identical to TRBD1. The CDR3 extends over 13 amino acids. J lost 5 bases, V lost 4 bases, and 4 bases had no gene match. Germline V CDR1 and CDR2: MGHDK, SYGVNS. CDR3 protein: CASSGGQKYGYTF. The CDR3 nucleotides are TGTGCCAGCAGTGGGGGACAGAAGTATGGCTACACCTTC.

The CDR3 loop is CASSPGTGTNEKLFF. The CDR3 DNA is TGTGCCAGCAGCCCAGGGACAGGGACTAATGAAAAACTGTTTTTT. The genes are TRBV7-9 and TRBJ1-4, with TRBD1 identical over 9 bases. Germline V gene lookup returns CDR1 SEHNR and CDR2 FQNEAQ (reference sequence). V shed 5 bases, J shed 2 bases, and the junction held 3 bases outside the gene matches. CDR3 length: 15 amino acids.

This clonotype appeared many times. This chain joins TRBV11-1 and TRBJ2-5, with TRBD1 matching 8 bases. Germline CDR1 is SGHAT and CDR2 is FQDESV (reference sequence). The CDR3 covers 14 residues. The J segment lost 5 bases and the V segment lost 5 bases, leaving 7 bases of the junction unmatched. The CDR3 spells CASSPKTGVETQYF. The CDR3, as DNA: TGTGCCAGCAGCCCCAAGACAGGGGTGGAGACCCAGTACTTC.

This clonotype appeared a few times. The chain combines TRBV29-1 with TRBJ1-4, with 11 bases that match TRBD1. The CDR3 runs to 14 residues. Germline V gene lookup returns CDR1 SQVTM and CDR2 ANQGSEA. Trimming cost V 5 bases and J 8 bases; bases outside gene matches: 7. The CDR3 DNA follows: TGCAGCGTTTCCGGACAGGGGGCGGAAGAAAAACTGTTTTTT. Translation: CSVSGQGAEEKLFF.

This clonotype was seen many times. The V gene is TRBV11-2, the J gene TRBJ2-1; D not resolved. Germline lookup yields CDR1 SGHAT and CDR2 FQNNGV. This CDR3 has 12 amino acids. The ends were cut back, 5 bases at V and 7 bases at J, with 9 bases in the middle. The CDR3 loop is CASSPSLNEQFF. The CDR3 DNA follows: TGTGCCAGCAGCCCCTCTTTGAATGAGCAGTTCTTC.

J is TRBJ1-1 and V is TRBV28, with 9 bases lining up with TRBD1. CDR3 size: 15 residues. J was trimmed by 2 bases and V by 4 bases; bases with no gene match: 5. Germline values: CDR1 MDHEN, CDR2 SYDVKM. For the CDR3, the DNA is TGTGCCAGCAGTTCTCCGGGACAGGGAAACACTGAAGCTTTCTTT. This encodes CASSSPGQGNTEAFF.

This clonotype was observed at least ten times. The V call is TRBV20-1, the J call TRBJ1-1; no clear D. Germline lookup yields CDR1 DFQATT and CDR2 SNEGSKA (reference sequence). V was clipped by 1 base and J by 5 bases, with 14 bases between them. The CDR3 extends over 14 amino acids. The CDR3 loop reads CSARGTSGGTEAFF. CDR3 bases: TGCAGTGCTAGAGGGACTTCAGGAGGAACTGAAGCTTTCTTT.

This clonotype was recorded a few times. V gene TRBV20-1 combines with J gene TRBJ2-7; 8 bases fit TRBD2. The V gene end was trimmed by 5 bases and the J gene end by 4 bases; junction bases not matched to a gene: 10. Germline V gene sequence: CDR1 DFQATT, CDR2 SNEGSKA (reference sequence). CDR3 size: 14 residues. CDR3 in amino acids: CSASSGGAEYEQYF. In nucleotides, the CDR3 is TGCAGTGCTTCGAGCGGGGGAGCCGAGTACGAGCAGTACTTC.

The chain recombines TRBV28 with TRBJ2-3; 11 bases fit TRBD2. Germline V CDR1 and CDR2: MDHEN, SYDVKM. CDR3 length: 16 residues. V lost 2 bases, J lost 1 base, and 2 bases stayed unmatched. The CDR3 region has the DNA TGTGCCAGCAGTTTAGCACTAGCGGGGGGCACAGATACGCAGTATTTT. Encoded protein: CASSLALAGGTDTQYF.

This clonotype showed up just a few times. CDR3 coding DNA: TGTGCCAGCAGTTACTCGATGGGCCAGGGTGAAAGGTCCAACGTCCTGACTTTC. This gives the protein CASSYSMGQGERSNVLTF. This rearrangement joins TRBV6-2 or TRBV6-3 to TRBJ2-6; D is possibly TRBD1 (5 bases). This CDR3 is 18 amino acids long. Between the trimmed V and J ends, which lost 0 bases and 8 bases, there was a span of 20 bases. Germline V gene sequence: CDR1 MNHEY, CDR2 SVGEGT.

This clonotype was detected many times. The V call is TRBV15, the J call TRBJ2-5; D is perhaps TRBD1 (5 bases). Germline CDR1 and CDR2: LNHNV and YYDKDF (reference sequence). This CDR3 region has 14 residues. Trimming took 3 bases from V and 5 from J, leaving 13 bases between them. The CDR3, as DNA: TGTGCCACCAGCAGGGCTGTGGGGCGGGAGACCCAGTACTTC. Protein product: CATSRAVGRETQYF.

This clonotype was seen ten or more times. V usage is TRBV7-8 and J usage is TRBJ2-3, with 13 nucleotides matching TRBD2. The CDR3 has 17 residues. Germline assignment: CDR1 SGHVS and CDR2 FQNEAQ. V lost 2 bases, J lost 6 bases, and 8 bases stayed unmatched. For the CDR3, the DNA is TGTGCCAGCAGCTTAATGACTAGCGGGGGGCCCCGTGATACGCAGTATTTT. Its protein product is CASSLMTSGGPRDTQYF. Complete variable domain (other parts from reference TRBV7-8 and TRBJ2-3): GAGVSQSPRYKVAKRGQDVALRCDPISGHVSLFWYQQALGQGPEFLTYFQNEAQLDKSGLPSDRFFAERPEGSVSTLKIQRTQQEDSAVYLCASSLMTSGGPRDTQYFGPGTRLTVL.

This clonotype was seen more than once but under ten times. The chain is built from TRBV7-2 and TRBJ2-2; TRBD1 matches 8 bases. CDR1 SGHTA and CDR2 FQGNSA come from the germline V gene. J lost 3 bases, V lost 5 bases, and 8 bases had no gene match. The length of the CDR3 is 16 residues. CDR3 protein: CASSERTGLDTGELFF. The CDR3 bases are TGTGCCAGCAGCGAAAGGACAGGGTTAGACACCGGGGAGCTGTTTTTT.